One sample yielded the 13 T cell receptor beta chains listed below, sequenced in a study of T cells expressing NK-cell markers. For each CDR3 protein, TCRdb gives one entry from its re-call of the 5' RACE reads, without DNA. This listing includes some 300,000 distinct CDR3 sequences. The source material was blood T cells: a sorted CD56 or NKG2C T cell subset, CD4+ or CD8+ T cells, or bulk PBMC T cells (not recorded which). The receptors stem from a man younger than 30 in good health.

The chain has TRBV6-4 and TRBJ2-1; as DNA is missing, the TRBD2 call by TCRdb cannot be tested. The germline gives CDR1 MRHNA, CDR2 SNTAGT. This CDR3 is 15 amino acids long. CDR3 sequence: CASSERTSGSDEQFF.

The gene calls are TRBV30 and TRBJ2-3. Germline V gene lookup returns CDR1 GTSNPN and CDR2 SVGIG (reference sequence). The CDR3 is 13 residues long. CDR3 sequence reads: CAWSVGSTDTQYF. Drawing the rest from reference TRBV30 and TRBJ2-3, the complete variable domain is SQTIHQWPATLVQPVGSPLSLECTVEGTSNPNLYWYRQAAGRGLQLLFYSVGIGQISSEVPQNLSASRPQDRQFILSSKKLLLSDSGFYLCAWSVGSTDTQYFGPGTRLTVL.

This chain connects TRBV5-1 to TRBJ2-5; the D call of TRBD2 rests on TCRdb alone, since no DNA is present to check it. This CDR3 has 14 residues. Germline V gene lookup returns CDR1 SGHRS and CDR2 YFSETQ. CDR3 loop: CASSALRPQETQYF.

The gene calls are TRBV7-9 and TRBJ2-3; absent DNA, TCRdb's TRBD2 call cannot be checked. The germline gives CDR1 SEHNR, CDR2 FQNEAQ (reference sequence). The CDR3 covers 14 residues. The CDR3 sequence: CASSRLAGIDTQYF.

The chain uses TRBV5-5 and TRBJ1-5; the D call of TRBD1 rests on TCRdb alone, since no DNA is present to check it. The CDR3 is 17 residues long. Germline V gene data show CDR1 as SGHKS and CDR2 as YYEKEE (reference sequence). The CDR3 sequence is CASSRVPTGVSNQPQHF.

The chain uses TRBV6-1 and TRBJ1-5; the D call from TCRdb, TRBD1, cannot be confirmed without DNA. The germline CDR1 and CDR2 sequences are MNHNS and SASEGT. There are 14 residues in the CDR3. The CDR3 sequence: CASGRTMGNQPQHF.

The chain employs TRBV29-1 and TRBJ2-1; the TRBD1 assignment by TCRdb is unverifiable without DNA. Per the germline V gene, CDR1 is SQVTM and CDR2 is ANQGSEA. The CDR3 is 13 residues long. The chain's CDR3 is CSAQRGTTPEQFF.

This rearrangement joins TRBV7-6 to TRBJ2-1; TCRdb reports TRBD2, a call that lacks DNA to check it against. Per germline, CDR1 SGHVS and CDR2 FNYEAQ. This CDR3 contains 13 residues. The CDR3 loop is CASSSLGGLVQFF. Full variable domain (rest looked up from reference TRBV7-6 and TRBJ2-1): GAGVSQSPRYKVTKRGQDVALRCDPISGHVSLYWYRQALGQGPEFLTYFNYEAQQDKSGLPNDRFSAERPEGSISTLTIQRTEQRDSAMYRCASSSLGGLVQFFGPGTRLTVL.

V and J are TRBV12-3 or TRBV12-4 and TRBJ1-5. The CDR3 is made up of 15 amino acids. CDR3 loop: CASSLDISFNQPQHF.

The gene calls are TRBV20-1 and TRBJ1-1; TCRdb proposes TRBD1, but this gene call is untestable without DNA. The CDR3 has 16 amino acids. CDR1 and CDR2 from the germline V gene are DFQATT and SNEGSKA (reference sequence). The CDR3 loop reads CSAPFGGTPLNTEAFF.

This chain uses TRBV5-7 with TRBJ2-1; lacking DNA, the TRBD2 call made by TCRdb goes unchecked. TRBV5-7 is an open reading frame, and its role is uncertain. CDR3 length: 17 amino acids. Here the CDR3 reads CASSWGLAGVRYNEQFF.

This chain connects TRBV20-1 to TRBJ2-7. The germline gives CDR1 DFQATT, CDR2 SNEGSKA (reference sequence). The CDR3 sequence is 14 residues long. The CDR3 reads CSARKVGAWYEQYF.

V and J are TRBV7-2 and TRBJ2-7; TCRdb's D gene call, TRBD2, goes unchecked for lack of DNA. This CDR3 is 15 amino acids long. Germline V gene sequence: CDR1 SGHTA, CDR2 FQGNSA. The chain's CDR3 is CASSWEREASYEQYF.